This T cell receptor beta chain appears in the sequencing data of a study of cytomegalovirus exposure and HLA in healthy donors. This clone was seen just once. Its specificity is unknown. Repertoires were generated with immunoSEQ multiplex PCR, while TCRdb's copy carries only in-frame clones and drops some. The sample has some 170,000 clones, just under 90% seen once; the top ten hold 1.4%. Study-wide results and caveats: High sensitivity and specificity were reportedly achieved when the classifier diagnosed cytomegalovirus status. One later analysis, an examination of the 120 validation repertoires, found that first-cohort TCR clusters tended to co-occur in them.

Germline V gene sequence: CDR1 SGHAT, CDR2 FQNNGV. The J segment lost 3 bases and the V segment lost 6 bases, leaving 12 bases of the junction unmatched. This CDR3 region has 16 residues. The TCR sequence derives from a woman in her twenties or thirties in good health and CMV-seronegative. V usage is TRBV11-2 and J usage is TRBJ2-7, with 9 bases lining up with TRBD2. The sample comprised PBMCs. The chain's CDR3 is CASSLNSGGGLYEQYF. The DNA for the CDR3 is TGTGCCAGCAGTTTAAATAGCGGGGGTGGCCTCTACGAGCAGTACTTC.